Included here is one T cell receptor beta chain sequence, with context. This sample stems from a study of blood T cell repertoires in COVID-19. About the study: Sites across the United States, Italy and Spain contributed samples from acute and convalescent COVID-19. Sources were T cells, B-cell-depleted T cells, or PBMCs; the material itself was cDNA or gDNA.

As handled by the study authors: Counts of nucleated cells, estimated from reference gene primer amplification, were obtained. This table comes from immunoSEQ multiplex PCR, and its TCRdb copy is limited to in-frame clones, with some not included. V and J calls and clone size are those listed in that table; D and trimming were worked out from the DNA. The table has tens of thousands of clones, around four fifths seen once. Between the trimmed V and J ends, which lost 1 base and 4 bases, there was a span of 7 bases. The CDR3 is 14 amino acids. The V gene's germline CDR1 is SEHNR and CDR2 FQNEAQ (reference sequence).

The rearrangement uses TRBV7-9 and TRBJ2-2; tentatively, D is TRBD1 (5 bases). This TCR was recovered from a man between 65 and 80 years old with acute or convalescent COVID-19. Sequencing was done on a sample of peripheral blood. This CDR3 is CASSLEGLTGELFF. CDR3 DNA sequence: TGTGCCAGCAGCTTAGAGGGGCTCACCGGGGAGCTGTTTTTT.